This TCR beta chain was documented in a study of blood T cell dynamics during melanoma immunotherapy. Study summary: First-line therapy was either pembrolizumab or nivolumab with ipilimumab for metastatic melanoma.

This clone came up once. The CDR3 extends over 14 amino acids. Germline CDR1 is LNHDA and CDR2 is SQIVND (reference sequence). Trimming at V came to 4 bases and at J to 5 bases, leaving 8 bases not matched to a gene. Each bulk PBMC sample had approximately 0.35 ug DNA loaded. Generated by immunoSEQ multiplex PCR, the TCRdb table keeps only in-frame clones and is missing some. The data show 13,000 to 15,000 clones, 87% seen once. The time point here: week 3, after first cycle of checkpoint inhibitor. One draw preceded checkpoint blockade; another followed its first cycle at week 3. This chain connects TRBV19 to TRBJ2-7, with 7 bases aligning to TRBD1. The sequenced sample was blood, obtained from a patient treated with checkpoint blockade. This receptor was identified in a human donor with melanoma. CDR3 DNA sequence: TGTGCCAGTAGTAAAACGACAGGGACGCACGAGCAGTACTTC. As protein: CASSKTTGTHEQYF.